The 29 T cell receptor beta chains below were found in one sample sequenced in a study of cytomegalovirus exposure and HLA in healthy donors (TCRdb year 2017). Library creation used the immunoSEQ multiplex PCR assay. For the multiplex PCR, a mixture combining 60 forward primers for TCR Vbeta segments and 13 reverse primers for TCR Jbeta segments was used. The clones in this table, taken by TCRdb from immuneACCESS, are in-frame only. Not every clone is retained; where verified, under half of the shortfall comes from an unresolved V gene, and the cause of the rest is unknown. The table for this sample lists fewer than 150,000 clones; around 80% of them were counted only once. The top ten constitute around 4.9% of the sample. Sequenced sample: PBMCs. The receptors were sampled from a male donor in good health and CMV-seronegative.

The V call is TRBV5-1, the J call TRBJ2-3; no firm D call. CDR1 SGHRS and CDR2 YFSETQ come from the germline V gene. The CDR3 runs to 14 residues. V was clipped by 3 bases and J by 2 bases, with 10 bases between them. The CDR3 DNA is TGCGCCAGCAGCTGGAGCGTTTACACAGATACGCAGTATTTT. This encodes CASSWSVYTDTQYF.

This clone was picked up a small number of times. The chain carries TRBV28 and TRBJ1-2; D is undetermined. Germline V gene lookup returns CDR1 MDHEN and CDR2 SYDVKM. Trimming pared 6 bases from V and 0 bases from J, leaving 5 bases between. The CDR3 is 12 amino acids. The CDR3 protein is CASRSANYGYTF. The CDR3 bases are TGTGCCAGCAGGTCTGCTAACTATGGCTACACCTTC.

The V and J genes are TRBV6-6 and TRBJ2-3; 7 bases map to TRBD1. The CDR3 has 15 amino acids. CDR1 is MNHNY, CDR2 SVGAGI, per germline (reference sequence). The J segment lost 4 bases and the V segment lost 6 bases, leaving 10 bases of the junction unmatched. CDR3 sequence reads: CASSTQGPGADTQYF. In nucleotides, the CDR3 is TGTGCCAGCAGCACACAGGGGCCCGGTGCAGATACGCAGTATTTT.

This clone was seen just once. V is TRBV7-9 and J is TRBJ1-3, with TRBD1 matching over 7 bases. The germline V gene encodes CDR1 SEHNR and CDR2 FQNEAQ (reference sequence). V lost 4 bases and J lost 2; bases outside the gene matches: 8. The CDR3 length is 16 residues. The CDR3 loop reads CASSSIDRVAGNTIYF. The CDR3 DNA is TGTGCCAGCAGCTCTATCGACAGGGTTGCTGGAAACACCATATATTTT.

A few counts support this clone. The chain uses TRBV14 and TRBJ1-1; the match to TRBD1 covers 10 bases. The germline CDR1 and CDR2 sequences are SGHDN and FVKESK. This CDR3 region has 16 residues. Germline trimming cut 4 bases from V and 2 bases from J; bases unmatched to any gene: 7. The CDR3, as DNA: TGTGCCAGCAGCCCACGGACAGGGGGTTCCAACACTGAAGCTTTCTTT. Its translation: CASSPRTGGSNTEAFF.

The chain carries TRBV5-1 and TRBJ2-3; TRBD2 matches at 12 bases. There are 17 residues in the CDR3. Germline loops: CDR1 SGHRS, CDR2 YFSETQ. J was trimmed by 2 bases and V by 4 bases; bases with no gene match: 8. The CDR3 protein is CASSLGTSGWNTDTQYF. As DNA, the CDR3 is TGCGCCAGCAGCCTCGGGACTAGCGGGTGGAACACAGATACGCAGTATTTT.

This rearrangement joins TRBV5-1 to TRBJ2-7, with D possibly being TRBD2 (6 bases). V was shortened by 6 bases and J by 2 bases, with 15 bases between the two germline ends. Germline V lookup: CDR1 SGHRS, CDR2 YFSETQ. There are 14 residues in the CDR3. CDR3 loop: CASNRPGEPYEQYF. The DNA for the CDR3 is TGCGCCAGCAATCGCCCGGGGGAACCCTACGAGCAGTACTTC.

The sample holds one count of this clone. The chain has TRBV6-1 and TRBJ2-1; 10 bases map to TRBD1. CDR1 and CDR2 (germline): MNHNS, SASEGT. The V segment lost 0 bases and the J segment 1 base; nucleotides outside the gene matches: 6. The CDR3 covers 18 residues. The CDR3 reads CASSEAWAGQGSYNEQFF. The CDR3 DNA sequence: TGTGCCAGCAGTGAAGCGTGGGCGGGACAGGGGTCCTACAATGAGCAGTTCTTC.

CDR3 DNA sequence: TGTGCCAGCAGCCAATCACAGGGCTCCACTGAAGCTTTCTTT. It specifies CASSQSQGSTEAFF. This rearrangement joins TRBV4-2 to TRBJ1-1; tentatively, D is TRBD1 (6 bases). Per the germline V gene, CDR1 is LGHNA and CDR2 is YNFKEQ. The CDR3 extends over 14 amino acids. V lost 2 bases, J lost 4 bases, and 11 bases lay in between.

V and J are TRBV30 and TRBJ2-3; 9 nucleotides match TRBD2. Germline assignment: CDR1 GTSNPN and CDR2 SVGIG (reference sequence). This CDR3 spans 17 amino acids. J was trimmed by 1 base and V by 4 bases; bases with no gene match: 12. The CDR3 reads CAWNYAGGVSRTDTQYF. Here the CDR3 DNA reads TGTGCCTGGAATTATGCGGGGGGGGTTTCGCGCACAGATACGCAGTATTTT.

The chain combines TRBV4-1 with TRBJ1-1, with D perhaps matching TRBD1 (5 bases). Germline V lookup: CDR1 MGHRA, CDR2 YSYEKL. V shed 2 bases and J shed 9 bases, with 13 bases lying between them. The CDR3 is made up of 13 amino acids. CDR3 residues: CASSQLRERKAFF. The CDR3 nucleotides read TGCGCCAGCAGCCAACTCAGGGAACGGAAAGCTTTCTTT.

The V and J genes are TRBV4-3 and TRBJ2-7; 8 positions match TRBD1. The CDR3 consists of 16 residues. Germline V gene lookup returns CDR1 LGHNA and CDR2 YSLEER. The V and J ends lost 0 bases and 5 bases, in that order; junction bases with no gene match: 9. Written as DNA, the CDR3 is TGCGCCAGCAGCCAAGACCGGACAGGGCCTCCCAACGAGCAGTACTTC. This gives the protein CASSQDRTGPPNEQYF.

The chain uses TRBV9 and TRBJ1-2; 7 nucleotides match TRBD1. V lost 7 bases, J lost 6 bases, and 6 bases stayed unmatched. The CDR3 totals 12 residues. Germline V CDR1 and CDR2: SGDLS, YYNGEE. The DNA of the CDR3 is TGTGCCAGCGCCTCGACAGGGAATGGCTACACCTTC. Residues: CASASTGNGYTF.

The V gene is TRBV27, the J gene TRBJ2-7; 7 bases line up with TRBD1. The CDR3 is 14 amino acids. V lost 5 bases and J lost 6; bases outside the gene matches: 10. Germline assignment: CDR1 MNHEY and CDR2 SMNVEV (reference sequence). The CDR3 loop reads CASSRGQGVSEQYF. The CDR3 DNA follows: TGTGCCAGCAGTCGGGGTCAGGGGGTCAGCGAGCAGTACTTC.

V is TRBV7-9 and J is TRBJ1-1; no firm D call. Germline V lookup: CDR1 SEHNR, CDR2 FQNEAQ (reference sequence). V lost 2 bases to trimming and J lost 1 base, with 8 bases between them. This CDR3 spans 14 amino acids. DNA of the CDR3: TGTGCCAGCAGCTTACAGACTAAGAACACTGAAGCTTTCTTT. This codes for CASSLQTKNTEAFF.

The CDR3 sequence: CASSLAFGGREAFF. CDR3 coding DNA: TGTGCCAGCAGCTTAGCGTTCGGGGGACGCGAAGCTTTCTTT. This chain connects TRBV7-2 to TRBJ1-1; tentatively, D is TRBD1 (5 bases). V lost 0 bases and J 8 bases, leaving 13 bases between the germline ends. The CDR3 has 14 amino acids. Germline loops: CDR1 SGHTA, CDR2 FQGNSA.

The V gene is TRBV5-5, the J gene TRBJ2-7, with D perhaps matching TRBD1 (7 bases). Germline lookup yields CDR1 SGHKS and CDR2 YYEKEE (reference sequence). The ends were cut back, 3 bases at V and 4 bases at J, with 14 bases in the middle. The CDR3 is made up of 14 amino acids. CDR3 coding DNA: TGTGCCAGCAGCTGGAGGGACAGTAATTACGAGCAGTACTTC. Translating gives CASSWRDSNYEQYF.

CDR3 region: CASSLGQGWDEQFF. DNA of the CDR3: TGTGCCAGCAGCTTGGGGCAGGGGTGGGATGAGCAGTTCTTC. The rearrangement joins TRBV7-6 to TRBJ2-1, with D tentatively TRBD1 (6 bases). V lost 3 bases and J lost 8, with 14 bases in between. Germline V gene lookup returns CDR1 SGHVS and CDR2 FNYEAQ. This CDR3 is built from 14 residues.

This clone occurred once. The rearrangement links TRBV19 to TRBJ2-7; 8 bases fit TRBD1. The CDR3 covers 14 residues. Germline V CDR1 and CDR2: LNHDA, SQIVND (reference sequence). With 4 bases clipped from V and 6 bases from J, the junction kept 8 bases outside the gene matches. The CDR3 is CASSTRTGQGEQYF. DNA for the CDR3: TGTGCCAGTAGTACCAGGACAGGGCAGGGCGAGCAGTACTTC.

The chain has TRBV25-1 and TRBJ1-2, with 8 positions matching TRBD1. Germline V gives CDR1 MGHDK, CDR2 SYGVNS. This CDR3 has 12 residues. The V gene end was trimmed by 6 bases and the J gene end by 8 bases; junction bases not matched to a gene: 5. The CDR3 DNA sequence: TGTGCCAGCAGACGTCCAGGGGGCGGCTACACCTTC. The encoded protein is CASRRPGGGYTF.

The chain joins TRBV9 to TRBJ2-7; D gene uncertain. The CDR3 is 14 amino acids. Germline loops: CDR1 SGDLS, CDR2 YYNGEE. Deletions cut 0 bases from V and 4 bases from J, with 11 bases between. CDR3 protein: CASSVDGTGYEQYF. The CDR3 DNA sequence: TGTGCCAGCAGCGTAGACGGTACCGGTTACGAGCAGTACTTC.

The table lists this clone with a few counts. The chain employs TRBV4-3 and TRBJ1-2; TRBD1 matches at 7 bases. CDR1 and CDR2 from the germline V gene are LGHNA and YSLEER. J lost 5 bases, V lost 4 bases, and 7 bases had no gene match. This CDR3 region has 14 residues. CDR3 in amino acids: CASSLLDRAYGYTF. CDR3 sequence (DNA): TGCGCCAGCAGCCTTTTAGACAGGGCGTATGGCTACACCTTC.

This clone was seen more than once but under ten times. J is TRBJ1-5 and V is TRBV27; 10 positions agree with TRBD1. Germline V gene lookup returns CDR1 MNHEY and CDR2 SMNVEV (reference sequence). This CDR3 is 15 amino acids long. J gave up 2 bases and V 6 bases, and 4 bases lay outside the gene matches. The CDR3 reads CASRAGTGGNQPQHF. DNA of the CDR3: TGTGCCAGCAGGGCCGGGACAGGGGGCAATCAGCCCCAGCATTTT.

DNA for the CDR3: TGTGCCAGCAGCTTGGGGGGGGGTTCTAATTCACCCCTCCACTTT. Translating gives CASSLGGGSNSPLHF. The rearrangement links TRBV2 to TRBJ1-6; perhaps TRBD1 as D (5 bases). This CDR3 region has 15 residues. The germline gives CDR1 SNHLY, CDR2 FYNNEI. V was pared by 6 bases and J by 6 bases, with 15 bases between. Full variable domain (rest looked up from reference TRBV2 and TRBJ1-6): EPEVTQTPSHQVTQMGQEVILRCVPISNHLYFYWYRQILGQKVEFLVSFYNNEISEKSEIFDDQFSVERPDGSNFTLKIRSTKLEDSAMYFCASSLGGGSNSPLHFGNGTRLTVT.

The genes are TRBV7-3 and TRBJ2-3; D may be TRBD2 (5 bases). The CDR3 covers 13 residues. Germline V gene lookup returns CDR1 SGHTA and CDR2 FQGTGA. The V end lost 7 bases, the J end lost 5 bases, and 13 bases lay between the germline ends. The CDR3 DNA is TGTGCCAGCACCCTCCTTGCGGGAGATACGCAGTATTTT. Translated, it gives CASTLLAGDTQYF. Full variable domain (outside the CDR3, taken from reference TRBV7-3 and TRBJ2-3): GAGVSQTPSNKVTEKGKYVELRCDPISGHTALYWYRQSLGQGPEFLIYFQGTGAADDSGLPNDRFFAVRPEGSVSTLKIQRTERGDSAVYLCASTLLAGDTQYFGPGTRLTVL.

The gene calls are TRBV7-9 and TRBJ2-3; D perhaps matches TRBD2 (6 bases). The V end lost 5 bases, the J end lost 7 bases, and 13 bases lay between the germline ends. The CDR3 consists of 13 residues. Germline V lookup: CDR1 SEHNR, CDR2 FQNEAQ (reference sequence). The CDR3 reads CASSNGGYNTQYF. The CDR3 DNA follows: TGTGCCAGCAGCAATGGGGGGTACAATACGCAGTATTTT.

This clone has a handful of counts. J is TRBJ2-5 and V is TRBV6-4; D is undetermined. Trimming left V 11 bases short and J 2 bases short, with 21 bases between. The germline V gene has CDR1 MRHNA and CDR2 SNTAGT. The CDR3 sequence is 15 residues long. The CDR3 spells CAVQWAESVQETQYF. In DNA form, the CDR3 reads TGTGCCGTCCAATGGGCCGAGTCCGTTCAAGAGACCCAGTACTTC.

This clone was detected only once. The DNA for the CDR3 is TGTGCCAGCTCCTCGGGGGTCCAGTACGAGCAGTACTTC. Translating gives CASSSGVQYEQYF. The chain employs TRBV28 and TRBJ2-7, with D maybe TRBD2 (6 bases). The CDR3 is 13 residues long. Germline loops: CDR1 MDHEN, CDR2 SYDVKM. The ends were cut back, 8 bases at V and 4 bases at J, with 15 bases in the middle.

This chain uses TRBV7-3 with TRBJ2-5; TRBD2 aligns across 9 bases. This CDR3 has 16 amino acids. After removal of 4 bases from V and 1 base from J, the junction contained 7 bases not matched to a gene. Germline V CDR1 and CDR2: SGHTA, FQGTGA. This chain's CDR3 is CASSSGTSRAQETQYF. CDR3 DNA: TGTGCCAGCAGCTCTGGGACTAGCCGTGCCCAAGAGACCCAGTACTTC.